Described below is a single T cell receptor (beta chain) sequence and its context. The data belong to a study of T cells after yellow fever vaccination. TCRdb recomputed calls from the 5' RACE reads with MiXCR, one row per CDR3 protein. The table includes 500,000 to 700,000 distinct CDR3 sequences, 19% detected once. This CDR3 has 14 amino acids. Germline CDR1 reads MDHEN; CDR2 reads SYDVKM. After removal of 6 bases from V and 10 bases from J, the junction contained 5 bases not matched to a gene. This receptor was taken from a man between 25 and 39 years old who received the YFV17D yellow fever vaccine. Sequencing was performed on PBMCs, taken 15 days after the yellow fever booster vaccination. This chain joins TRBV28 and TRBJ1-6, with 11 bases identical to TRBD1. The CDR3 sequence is CASRGQGGGSPLHF. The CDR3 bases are TGTGCCAGCAGGGGACAGGGGGGCGGATCACCCCTCCACTTT.